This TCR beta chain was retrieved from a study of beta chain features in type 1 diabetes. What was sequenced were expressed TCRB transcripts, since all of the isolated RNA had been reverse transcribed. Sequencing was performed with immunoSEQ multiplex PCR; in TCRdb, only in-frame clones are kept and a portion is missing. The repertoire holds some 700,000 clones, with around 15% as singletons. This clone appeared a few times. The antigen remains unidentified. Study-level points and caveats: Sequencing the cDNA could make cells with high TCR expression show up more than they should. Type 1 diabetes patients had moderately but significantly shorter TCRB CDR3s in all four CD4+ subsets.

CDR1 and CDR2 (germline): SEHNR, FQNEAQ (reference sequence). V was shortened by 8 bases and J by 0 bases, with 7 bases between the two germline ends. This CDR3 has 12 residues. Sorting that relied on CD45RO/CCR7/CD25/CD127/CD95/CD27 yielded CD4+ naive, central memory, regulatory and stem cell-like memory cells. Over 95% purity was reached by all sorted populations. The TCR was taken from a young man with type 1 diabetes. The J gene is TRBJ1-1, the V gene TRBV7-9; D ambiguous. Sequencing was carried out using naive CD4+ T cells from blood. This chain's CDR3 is CASGYLNTEAFF. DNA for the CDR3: TGTGCCAGCGGTTACTTGAACACTGAAGCTTTCTTT. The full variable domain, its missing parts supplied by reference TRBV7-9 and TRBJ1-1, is DTGVSQNPRHKITKRGQNVTFRCDPISEHNRLYWYRQTLGQGPEFLTYFQNEAQLEKSRLLSDRFSAERPKGSFSTLEIQRTEQGDSAMYLCASGYLNTEAFFGQGTRLTVV.